Listed below are T cell receptor beta chains from one sample, sequenced in a study of CD8+ T cells in alopecia areata. This table comes from immunoSEQ multiplex PCR, and its TCRdb copy is limited to in-frame clones, with some not included. Of around 110,000 clones in the sample, approximately 54% were seen once. The specimen comprised CD8+ T cells sorted from blood, sampled at week 24, from a patient treated with tofacitinib. These receptors were obtained from a human donor with alopecia areata. CDR3s include the opening cysteine and the closing phenylalanine or tryptophan. The D gene is left open where the match is weak. Some rows have no size entry. The others give once, few or many, or a class for an expanded clone.

j_call d_call v_call clone_size cdr3_aa cdr3_nt
TRBJ1-1 NA TRBV2 few CASSETGWNTEAFF TGTGCCAGCAGTGAAACAGGGTGGAACACTGAAGCTTTCTTT
TRBJ2-7 NA TRBV6-5 NA CASSWQGALYEQYF TGTGCCAGCAGTTGGCAGGGCGCCCTTTACGAGCAGTACTTC
TRBJ2-3 TRBD1 TRBV4-1 NA CASSVRQGTDTQYF TGCGCCAGCAGCGTACGACAGGGGACAGATACGCAGTATTTT
TRBJ2-7 NA TRBV5-1 few CASLRTAAYEQYF TGCGCCAGCCTTAGGACGGCAGCCTACGAGCAGTACTTC
TRBJ2-7 NA TRBV7-6 few CASSLVGEGYEQYF TGTGCCAGCAGCTTAGTTGGCGAGGGATACGAGCAGTACTTC
TRBJ2-2 NA TRBV7-9 few CASSFTSTGELFF TGTGCCAGCAGCTTCACGAGCACCGGGGAGCTGTTTTTT
TRBJ1-1 NA TRBV13 once CASSSGTQSEAFF TGTGCCAGCAGCTCCGGGACCCAGAGTGAAGCTTTCTTT
TRBJ2-5 NA TRBV5-1 NA CASSYRETWEETQYF TGCGCCAGCAGCTACCGGGAAACTTGGGAAGAGACCCAGTACTTC
TRBJ1-6 NA TRBV6-5 NA CASKLGYNSPLHF TGTGCCAGCAAACTGGGATATAATTCACCCCTCCACTTT
TRBJ1-1 NA TRBV5-1 few CASRAGYTEAFF TGCGCCAGCAGGGCAGGGTACACTGAAGCTTTCTTT
TRBJ1-1 TRBD1 TRBV7-9 NA CASSTWTGGTEAFF TGTGCCAGCAGCACCTGGACAGGGGGGACTGAAGCTTTCTTT
TRBJ2-2 TRBD2 TRBV7-3 NA CASSKGLAGVTGELFF TGTGCCAGCAGCAAAGGACTAGCGGGGGTAACCGGGGAGCTGTTTTTT
TRBJ2-2 TRBD1 TRBV5-1 few CASSLDRTGEAGELFF TGCGCCAGCAGCTTGGATCGGACAGGGGAAGCCGGGGAGCTGTTTTTT
TRBJ2-7 TRBD2 TRBV7-9 NA CASSLMTSGTYEQYF TGTGCCAGCAGCTTGATGACTAGCGGAACCTACGAGCAGTACTTC
TRBJ2-1 NA TRBV29-1 few CSAIYNEQFF TGCAGCGCCATCTACAATGAGCAGTTCTTC
TRBJ1-2 TRBD1 TRBV19 NA CASSRRQGPSYGYTF TGTGCCAGTAGTAGAAGACAGGGGCCTAGCTATGGCTACACCTTC
TRBJ2-1 NA TRBV27 NA CASSLGGVPYNEQFF TGTGCCAGCAGTTTAGGAGGGGTACCCTACAATGAGCAGTTCTTC
TRBJ1-2 NA TRBV5-1 NA CASSLARDYGYTF TGCGCCAGCAGCTTAGCGCGCGACTATGGCTACACCTTC
TRBJ2-2 NA TRBV4-1 few CASSQVGTGELFF TGCGCCAGCAGCCAAGTGGGGACCGGGGAGCTGTTTTTT
TRBJ2-1 NA TRBV12-5 NA CASGLGSGTNNEQFF TGTGCTAGTGGTTTGGGATCCGGGACAAACAATGAGCAGTTCTTC
TRBJ2-1 TRBD2 TRBV19 NA CASSIVGLAGGLYNEQFF TGTGCCAGTAGTATAGTCGGACTAGCGGGGGGACTCTACAATGAGCAGTTCTTC
TRBJ2-2 NA TRBV7-9 few CASSQEGVPGELFF TGTGCCAGCAGTCAAGAGGGGGTTCCTGGGGAGCTGTTTTTT
TRBJ1-2 NA TRBV6-5 NA CASSYTGTNYGYTF TGTGCCAGCAGTTACACGGGGACAAACTATGGCTACACCTTC
TRBJ1-5 NA TRBV7-8 few CASSLGPGEGQPQHF TGTGCCAGCAGCTTAGGCCCGGGGGAGGGTCAGCCCCAGCATTTT
TRBJ2-7 NA TRBV23-1 NA CASSQWSRYSYEQYF TGCGCCAGCAGTCAATGGAGCAGATACTCCTACGAGCAGTACTTC
TRBJ2-5 NA TRBV6-5 few CASRTMATQYF TGTGCCAGCAGAACAATGGCGACCCAGTACTTC
TRBJ2-7 NA TRBV5-6 NA CASSLEPGSSYEQYF TGTGCCAGCAGCTTGGAACCGGGTTCAAGCTACGAGCAGTACTTC
TRBJ2-2 NA TRBV7-2 NA CASSPNTGELFF TGTGCCAGCAGCCCGAACACCGGGGAGCTGTTTTTT
TRBJ2-6 NA TRBV5-5 few CASSWVSGANVLTF TGTGCCAGCAGCTGGGTTTCTGGGGCCAACGTCCTGACTTTC
TRBJ2-5 NA TRBV10-1 NA CASSGDGETQYF TGCGCCAGCAGCGGGGATGGGGAGACCCAGTACTTC
TRBJ1-4 NA TRBV4-1 NA CASSQSPGRDEKLFF TGCGCCAGCAGCCAAAGTCCAGGGAGGGATGAAAAACTGTTTTTT
TRBJ2-1 NA TRBV6-4 NA CASSDSVNGYNEQFF TGTGCCAGCAGTGACTCGGTTAACGGCTACAATGAGCAGTTCTTC
TRBJ2-1 TRBD1 TRBV10-3 NA CAISVRDREMDEQFF TGTGCCATCAGTGTGCGGGACAGGGAGATGGATGAGCAGTTCTTC
TRBJ1-4 TRBD1 TRBV29-1 NA CSVDEGQGHSNEKLFF TGCAGCGTTGATGAGGGACAGGGTCATAGTAATGAAAAACTGTTTTTT
TRBJ1-2 NA TRBV10-3 NA CAISEIGGPDYGYTF TGTGCCATCAGTGAGATTGGGGGCCCTGACTATGGCTACACCTTC
TRBJ1-1 TRBD1 TRBV2 NA CASSKTGEYTEAFF TGTGCCAGCAGTAAGACAGGGGAGTACACTGAAGCTTTCTTT
TRBJ2-7 NA TRBV9 NA CASSVGDRGYEQYF TGTGCCAGCAGCGTAGGAGACAGAGGATACGAGCAGTACTTC
TRBJ2-3 TRBD2 TRBV5-1 NA CASSEGLAGDTDTQYF TGCGCCAGCAGCGAAGGACTAGCGGGGGACACAGATACGCAGTATTTT
TRBJ1-2 NA TRBV4-2 few CASSLGFATFDGYTF TGTGCCAGCAGCCTCGGTTTCGCGACTTTTGATGGCTACACCTTC
TRBJ1-2 NA TRBV28 NA CASSLWRRGYGYTF TGTGCCAGCAGTTTATGGCGCAGGGGCTATGGCTACACCTTC
TRBJ2-1 NA TRBV19 NA CASSIDLGSHNEQFF TGTGCCAGTAGTATAGATCTTGGATCCCACAATGAGCAGTTCTTC